This is a list of T cell receptor beta chains from one sample in a study of glioma-infiltrating T cells after dendritic cell vaccination. Produced via immunoSEQ multiplex PCR; TCRdb's table is partial and in-frame only. The sample has 90,000 to 100,000 clones, 79% seen once. The specimen was blood, collected before dendritic cell vaccination. The receptors here all came from a human donor with glioblastoma. CDR3s include the opening cysteine and the closing phenylalanine or tryptophan. The D gene is left open where the match is weak. Only some rows state a clone size, as once, few, many or a class for expanded clones.

.	TRBD2	TRBJ2-1	TRBV7-3	TGTGCCAGCAGCCCATTTAAGACTAGCGGGAGTGTGGATGAGCAGTTCTTC	CASSPFKTSGSVDEQFF
.	TRBD2	TRBJ2-7	TRBV28	TGTGCCAGCACGGGGGGGGAGGGGTTGCCCTACGAGCAGTACTTC	CASTGGEGLPYEQYF
.	.	TRBJ1-3	TRBV11-2	TGTGCCAGCAGCTCGACAGGTTTCTCTGGAAACACCATATATTTT	CASSSTGFSGNTIYF
.	TRBD1	TRBJ2-7	TRBV5-1	TGCGCCAGCAGCTTGGGACAGGGGGTTTACTACGAGCAGTACTTC	CASSLGQGVYYEQYF
.	TRBD2	TRBJ2-7	TRBV30	TGTGCCTGGAGTGTTTGGGGACTAGCGCAACTGAGAGGCTACGAGCAGTACTTC	CAWSVWGLAQLRGYEQYF
.	TRBD1	TRBJ2-3	TRBV19	TGTGCCACCGCGGACAGGGGGGGAAAGGATGGCACAGATACGCAGTATTTT	CATADRGGKDGTDTQYF
.	.	TRBJ2-7	TRBV30	TGTGCCTGGGATGCTCGTCGGGGGGAGCAGTACTTC	CAWDARRGEQYF
.	.	TRBJ2-3	TRBV2	TGTGCCAGCAGTCAGCGGGCGACAGATACGCAGTATTTT	CASSQRATDTQYF
.	TRBD1	TRBJ2-7	TRBV28	TGTGCCAGCAGTTTAACAGGGGTATACGAGCAGTACTTC	CASSLTGVYEQYF
.	TRBD2	TRBJ2-1	TRBV29-1	TGCAGCGTTGTAGCGGGGAATGTGTTCGATGAGCAGTTCTTC	CSVVAGNVFDEQFF
.	.	TRBJ1-6	TRBV19	TGTGCCAGTAGTATAAAACAGGGATCCTATAATTCACCCCTCCACTTT	CASSIKQGSYNSPLHF
.	.	TRBJ2-3	TRBV2	TGTGCCAGCAGTGAGGCGGTGTCTTCGGATACGCAGTATTTT	CASSEAVSSDTQYF
.	.	TRBJ2-7	TRBV6-5	TGTGCCAGCAGCCCAACTAGGGATTACGAGCAGTACTTC	CASSPTRDYEQYF
.	.	TRBJ1-1	TRBV29-1	TGCAGCGTACAGGGCATGAACACTGAAGCTTTCTTT	CSVQGMNTEAFF
.	.	TRBJ1-1	TRBV6-5	TGTGCCAGCAAGATACAGGGAATCACTGAAGCTTTCTTT	CASKIQGITEAFF
.	TRBD1	TRBJ2-5	TRBV14	TGTGCCAGCAGCCACCGGGACAGACAAGAGACCCAGTACTTC	CASSHRDRQETQYF
.	.	TRBJ2-3	TRBV18	TGTGCCAGCTCCTTGAGGGGGGGACGCACAGATACGCAGTATTTT	CASSLRGGRTDTQYF
few	.	TRBJ2-3	TRBV6-1	TGTGCCAGCAGTGAAGGGCCAGGGAACACAGATACGCAGTATTTT	CASSEGPGNTDTQYF
.	.	TRBJ2-7	TRBV28	TGTGCCAGCAGTTTGAGGGGGGGGTACGAGCAGTACTTC	CASSLRGGYEQYF
few	TRBD1	TRBJ2-7	TRBV5-1	TGCGCCAGCAGCAAGGACAGGGTGGCCTACGAGCAGTACTTC	CASSKDRVAYEQYF
.	TRBD1	TRBJ2-7	TRBV9	TGTGCCAGCAATCCGACAGGGTCCTACGAGCAGTACTTC	CASNPTGSYEQYF
.	.	TRBJ1-1	TRBV25-1	TGTGCCAGCAGTGAATGGACAGCTAACACTGAAGCTTTCTTT	CASSEWTANTEAFF
once	TRBD1	TRBJ2-1	TRBV6-5	TGTGCCAGCAGTTCACCGGGACAGGGGACCTATGAGCAGTTCTTC	CASSSPGQGTYEQFF
.	TRBD1	TRBJ1-1	TRBV4-1	TGCGCCAGCAGCCCCGGGACAGGCCTCACGAACACTGAAGCTTTCTTT	CASSPGTGLTNTEAFF
.	.	TRBJ2-1	TRBV7-3	TGTGCCAGCAGCTTAGGTCCTACAGGGAGGGTCTCCTACAATGAGCAGTTCTTC	CASSLGPTGRVSYNEQFF
.	.	TRBJ2-7	TRBV28	TGTGCCAGCAGTTTATTAGGGGGATTGTTGCCCTACGAGCAGTACTTC	CASSLLGGLLPYEQYF
.	.	TRBJ2-1	TRBV29-1	TGCAGCTCCCAATCTAAGGCGGCAGGGAATGAGCAGTTCTTC	CSSQSKAAGNEQFF
.	.	TRBJ1-2	TRBV6-1	TGTGCCAGCACGACAGGATTCTATGGCTACACCTTC	CASTTGFYGYTF
.	.	TRBJ2-7	TRBV18	TGTGCCAGCTCAAGCGCGTCGGGGGGCCCCTCCTACGAGCAGTACTTC	CASSSASGGPSYEQYF
.	TRBD2	TRBJ2-7	TRBV5-1	TGCGCCAGCAGCTTGCGACTAGCGGGGGACTTTCCCTACGAGCAGTACTTC	CASSLRLAGDFPYEQYF
.	.	TRBJ2-3	TRBV28	TGTGCCAGCAGTGGCGACAGTGGGGTTTTTACGCAGTATTTT	CASSGDSGVFTQYF
.	.	TRBJ1-5	TRBV6-1	TGTGCCAGCAGTGAAGGGGGACATAGCAATCAGCCCCAGCATTTT	CASSEGGHSNQPQHF
.	.	TRBJ1-1	TRBV7-9	TGTGCCAGCAGCTTAATGTCAGTGAACACTGAAGCTTTCTTT	CASSLMSVNTEAFF
.	TRBD1	TRBJ1-2	TRBV27	TGTGCCAGCAGTTTTTGGGACAGGGGGTCGAACTATGGCTACACCTTC	CASSFWDRGSNYGYTF
.	.	TRBJ1-6	TRBV2	TGTGCCAGCAGGTCGTATCGGGTGAGGTCCTATAATTCACCCCTCCACTTT	CASRSYRVRSYNSPLHF
.	.	TRBJ2-3	TRBV2	TGTGCCAGCAGGAGGTCCGGCACAGATACGCAGTATTTT	CASRRSGTDTQYF
few	TRBD1	TRBJ2-7	TRBV28	TGTGCCAGCAGTCGCCCGGGGACAGGGGGTAACGAGCAGTACTTC	CASSRPGTGGNEQYF
few	.	TRBJ1-2	TRBV18	TGTGCCAGCTCACCACCCAACAGTCAATTTAACTATGGCTACACCTTC	CASSPPNSQFNYGYTF
many	TRBD1	TRBJ2-5	TRBV5-6	TGTGCCAGCAGCCCGACAGGGGGAGGGGGAGAGACCCAGTACTTC	CASSPTGGGGETQYF
.	.	TRBJ2-1	TRBV5-6	TGTGCCAGCAGCCCGACAGGTTACAATGAGCAGTTCTTC	CASSPTGYNEQFF
.	.	TRBJ2-1	TRBV18	TGTGCCAGCTCAGGCGACTCTTACTCCTACAATGAGCAGTTCTTC	CASSGDSYSYNEQFF
.	.	TRBJ1-2	TRBV28	TGTGCCAGCAGTTTATTTGGGGCGGGCTACACCTTC	CASSLFGAGYTF
.	TRBD2	TRBJ2-1	TRBV30	TGTGCCTCTTTAGCGGGAAATTACAATGAGCAGTTCTTC	CASLAGNYNEQFF
.	TRBD1	TRBJ1-2	TRBV30	TGTGCCTGGAGTGTTTCATCGACAGGGAGTTATGGCTACACCTTC	CAWSVSSTGSYGYTF
.	TRBD1	TRBJ1-1	TRBV5-1	TGCGCCAGCAGCTCCTCCGTGGGGACAGGGTTCTTTATGAACACTGAAGCTTTCTTT	CASSSSVGTGFFMNTEAFF
.	TRBD1	TRBJ1-5	TRBV28	TGTGCCAGCAGTTTATGGGGACAGGGGAAACAGCCCCAGCATTTT	CASSLWGQGKQPQHF